The rows below give T cell receptor beta chains drawn from one sample of a study of CD8 T cells in ankylosing spondylitis. TCRdb called the 5' RACE reads again in MiXCR, with one record for every CDR3 protein. Of about 360,000 distinct CDR3 sequences in the sample, approximately 14% were seen once. Sequencing was done on a sample of blood, either unsorted or a sorted T cell fraction (not recorded which). Source of these receptors: a male donor with ankylosing spondylitis or in good health (not recorded which). The CDR3 runs from the conserved cysteine through the conserved F or W. The D gene is left open where the match is weak. Size is omitted from some rows. Given values are once, few, many or a class for expanded clones.

V	J	size	D	DNA	CDR3
TRBV9	TRBJ2-2	few	TRBD2	TGTGCCAGCAGCACCTCCGGGACTAGCTACACCGGGGAGCTGTTTTTT	CASSTSGTSYTGELFF
TRBV15	TRBJ2-3	NA	NA	TGTGCCACCAGCTTCGGGGCCCGCACAGATACGCAGTATTTT	CATSFGARTDTQYF
TRBV21-1	TRBJ1-5	NA	NA	TGTGCCAGCAGCCAAGGCGGCAGCAATCAGCCCCAGCATTTT	CASSQGGSNQPQHF
TRBV7-8	TRBJ1-1	few	NA	TGTGCCAGCAGCTTAGCGGCCTGGGTGCCTGAAGCTTTCTTT	CASSLAAWVPEAFF
TRBV6-5	TRBJ1-2	few	NA	TGTGCCAGCAGTTACCGCCTGTCACAGGGTGATGGCTACACCTTC	CASSYRLSQGDGYTF
TRBV5-1	TRBJ2-1	NA	TRBD2	TGCGCCAGCAGCTCTGCCGGGACTAGGGAGAGTGAGCAGTTCTTC	CASSSAGTRESEQFF
TRBV30	TRBJ2-1	NA	NA	TGTGCCTGGGCTCGGGGGAGCGCCAATGAGCAGTTCTTC	CAWARGSANEQFF
TRBV5-1	TRBJ2-3	NA	NA	TGCGCCAGCAGCCTAGGACCGGAGGGGGCAGATACGCAGTATTTT	CASSLGPEGADTQYF
TRBV5-1	TRBJ2-3	NA	TRBD2	TGCGCCAGCAGCCACGGGACTAGCGGGTTGAGTGATACGCAGTATTTT	CASSHGTSGLSDTQYF
TRBV12-3/TRBV12-4	TRBJ1-4	NA	NA	TGTGCCAGCAGTTTACAGGGGACGGTGGCGCAGCTGTTTTTT	CASSLQGTVAQLFF
TRBV2	TRBJ2-7	NA	TRBD1	TGTGCCAGCAGTGAAGCGGATGCAGGGGGTCAGGAGGAGCAGTACTTC	CASSEADAGGQEEQYF
TRBV3-1	TRBJ2-7	NA	NA	TGTGCCAGCAGCCAAGATAGATTCGGGGACATTGGAAACTACGAGCAGTACTTC	CASSQDRFGDIGNYEQYF
TRBV6-5	TRBJ2-7	NA	NA	TGTGCCAGCAGTTATGGAGGAAACGGGGAGCAGTACTTC	CASSYGGNGEQYF
TRBV9	TRBJ2-3	few	NA	TGTGCCAGCAGCGTAGGTGGGCAGAGCACAGATACGCAGTATTTT	CASSVGGQSTDTQYF
TRBV4-1	TRBJ2-7	few	TRBD2	TGCGCCAGCAGCCGAATAGGCGGGGGGCTCTCCTACGAGCAGTACTTC	CASSRIGGGLSYEQYF
TRBV10-3	TRBJ2-5	many	NA	TGTGCCATCAGTGGAGTACAAACAGAGACCCAGTACTTC	CAISGVQTETQYF
TRBV29-1	TRBJ1-1	many	NA	TGCAGCGTTGGCCAGTTGAACACTGAAGCTTTCTTT	CSVGQLNTEAFF
TRBV3-1	TRBJ2-5	few	TRBD2	TGTGCCAGCAGCCCCATGGGACTAGGGGAAGAGACCCAGTACTTC	CASSPMGLGEETQYF
TRBV20-1	TRBJ2-7	many	NA	TGCAGTGCTAGAGGGACAACCGACGAGCAGTACTTC	CSARGTTDEQYF
TRBV11-2	TRBJ2-2	many	TRBD2	TGTGCCAGCAGCTCTTCAGCGGGAGGACCAAACACCGGGGAGCTGTTTTTT	CASSSSAGGPNTGELFF
TRBV5-1	TRBJ2-6	many	NA	TGCGCCAGCAGCTTGGATGGCTCTGGGGCCAACGTCCTGACTTTC	CASSLDGSGANVLTF
TRBV18	TRBJ1-5	NA	NA	TGTGCCAGCTCACTCCTCCCTGTGGGGGATCAGCCCCAGCATTTT	CASSLLPVGDQPQHF
TRBV20-1	TRBJ1-2	NA	NA	TGCAGTGCTAGAGATCCCAGGGGCCCTTATGGCTACACCTTC	CSARDPRGPYGYTF
TRBV6-1	TRBJ2-7	NA	TRBD2	TGTGCCAGCAGTACGAGCGGGGTTGGGTACGAGCAGTACTTC	CASSTSGVGYEQYF
TRBV7-2	TRBJ1-5	NA	NA	TGTGCCAGCAGCTTACAAAGGGCTCCGAATCAGCCCCAGCATTTT	CASSLQRAPNQPQHF
TRBV28	TRBJ2-1	few	TRBD1	TGTGCCAGCAGCCCCCCGCGGACAGGGGACAATGAGCAGTTCTTC	CASSPPRTGDNEQFF
TRBV5-1	TRBJ2-2	many	NA	TGCGCCAGCAGCTGGGGCCAGGGCGGGCCCGGGGAGCTGTTTTTT	CASSWGQGGPGELFF
TRBV10-3	TRBJ2-1	few	NA	TGTGCCATCAGTGAGATGGGACCGTTCAATGAGCAGTTCTTC	CAISEMGPFNEQFF
TRBV5-1	TRBJ2-2	NA	NA	TGCGCCAGCCTGGGGAGAGACACCGGGGAGCTGTTTTTT	CASLGRDTGELFF
TRBV5-5	TRBJ2-7	few	NA	TGTGCCAGCAGCTTACCCCGGGACCCTGACGAGCAGTACTTC	CASSLPRDPDEQYF
TRBV7-9	TRBJ2-1	NA	NA	TGTGCCAGCAGCTTAGCACTAGCCTACAATGAGCAGTTCTTC	CASSLALAYNEQFF
TRBV3-1	TRBJ2-1	NA	TRBD2	TGTGCCAGCAGCCAAGATGGGGCGGGAGTCCAGTACAATGAGCAGTTCTTC	CASSQDGAGVQYNEQFF
TRBV10-3	TRBJ1-2	NA	TRBD1	TGTGCCATCAGTCCGGACAGGGGGCTTGGCTTCACCTTC	CAISPDRGLGFTF
TRBV12-5	TRBJ1-3	NA	TRBD1	TGTGCTAGTGGCCAAGGACAGGGCCCTGGAAACACCATATATTTT	CASGQGQGPGNTIYF
TRBV20-1	TRBJ2-5	NA	NA	TGCAGTGCTCAAAGGGCAGGGTCAGAGACCCAGTACTTC	CSAQRAGSETQYF
TRBV12-3/TRBV12-4	TRBJ1-4	NA	NA	TGTGCCAGCAGTTCTCACACCCGGGAGGAAAAACTGTTTTTT	CASSSHTREEKLFF
TRBV29-1	TRBJ2-1	few	NA	TGCAGCGGGGGGCCAGGGAAGGAGCAGTTCTTC	CSGGPGKEQFF
TRBV3-1	TRBJ2-2	NA	NA	TGTGCCAGCAGCCGGGGGGCAGCGAACACCGGGGAGCTGTTTTTT	CASSRGAANTGELFF
TRBV7-8	TRBJ1-4	many	NA	TGTGCCAGCAGCCCGGGACGGTTGAATGAAAAACTGTTTTTT	CASSPGRLNEKLFF
TRBV30	TRBJ2-6	few	TRBD2	TGTGCCTGGAGTGTGGGGGGGGCTGGGGCCAACGTCCTGACTTTC	CAWSVGGAGANVLTF
TRBV12-3/TRBV12-4	TRBJ2-6	few	NA	TGTGCCAGCACCTCGGACCGCTACTCTGGGGCCAACGTCCTGACTTTC	CASTSDRYSGANVLTF
TRBV6-1	TRBJ2-7	many	NA	TGTGCCAGCTCACGGGGGACGGGATCCTACGAGCAGTACTTC	CASSRGTGSYEQYF